A selection of T cell receptor beta chains follows, all from one sample in a study of beta chain features in type 1 diabetes. Repertoires were generated with immunoSEQ multiplex PCR, while TCRdb's copy carries only in-frame clones and drops some. Of about 230,000 clones listed, 9.6% are singletons. Source material: naive CD4+ T cells from blood. These TCRs come from a young woman in good health. Both conserved end residues are part of each CDR3. The order of the fields is J gene, clone size, D gene, V gene, CDR3 DNA, CDR3 protein. The D gene is left open where the match is weak. Clone size appears in some rows only: once, few, many, or a class for an expanded clone.

>TRBJ1-1|.|.|TRBV4-1
TGCGCCAGCAGCCAAGATCCAGGGCCGACTGAAGCTTTCTTT
CASSQDPGPTEAFF
>TRBJ2-3|.|TRBD2|TRBV11-1
TGTGCCAGCAGCTTAAGGACTAGCGGTTTCACAGATACGCAGTATTTT
CASSLRTSGFTDTQYF
>TRBJ1-2|few|.|TRBV6-4
TGTGCCAGCAGTGAGAACAGAGACTATGGCTACACCTTC
CASSENRDYGYTF
>TRBJ1-1|few|.|TRBV30
TGTGCCTGGAGTCCCGCGGGGGCTGAAGCTTTCTTT
CAWSPAGAEAFF
>TRBJ2-7|few|TRBD1|TRBV5-1
TGCGCCAGCAGCCCAGGGACAGGGGGCGTCGAGCAGTACTTC
CASSPGTGGVEQYF
>TRBJ2-7|few|.|TRBV7-2
TGTGCCAGCAGCTCTATTCGGTCGCGGGGATACGAGCAGTACTTC
CASSSIRSRGYEQYF
>TRBJ2-1|few|.|TRBV5-1
TGCGCCAGCAGCTTGGTCGGGAACAATGAGCAGTTCTTC
CASSLVGNNEQFF
>TRBJ1-5|few|.|TRBV30
TGTGCCTGGAGTAGACAGACCCAGGAGCCCCAGCATTTT
CAWSRQTQEPQHF
>TRBJ2-7|.|.|TRBV6-1
TGTGCCAGTAAAGCCGAGCTGGGGGCAGGCGAGCAGTACTTC
CASKAELGAGEQYF
>TRBJ1-2|.|.|TRBV4-1
TGCGCCAGCAGCCAAGACGACAGGCCCGTAAGGGGCTACACCTTC
CASSQDDRPVRGYTF
>TRBJ2-2|.|.|TRBV5-1
TGCGCCAGCAGCTTAGGACAGCCGAACACCGGGGAGCTGTTTTTT
CASSLGQPNTGELFF
>TRBJ2-2|few|TRBD2|TRBV28
TGTGCCAGCAGTTTAGTATTCGGACTAGCGGGGAGCATGGAGCTGTTTTTT
CASSLVFGLAGSMELFF
>TRBJ2-7|many|TRBD1|TRBV29-1
TGCAGTGTGCTCCGGGACAGGGCGTCTCAGCAGTACTTC
CSVLRDRASQQYF
>TRBJ2-7|few|.|TRBV11-2
TGTGCCAGCAGCTTAGTTGTCGGGAACGCCTACGAGCAGTACTTC
CASSLVVGNAYEQYF
>TRBJ2-7|.|.|TRBV6-5
TGTGCCAGCAGTCTCGAGGGGGGGAGCTCCTACGAGCAGTACTTC
CASSLEGGSSYEQYF
>TRBJ2-7|.|.|TRBV21-1
TGTGCCAGCAGCAAAACAGGAGGGCAGAGTTACTACGAGCAGTACTTC
CASSKTGGQSYYEQYF
>TRBJ2-3|few|TRBD2|TRBV4-1
TGCGCCAGCAGCCTTGGCCTTGAGGCTAGCGGGAGGGCCCAAACAGATACGCAGTATTTT
CASSLGLEASGRAQTDTQYF
>TRBJ2-2|.|.|TRBV5-1
TGCGCCAGCAGCCCGTCCTTCACCGGGGAGCTGTTTTTT
CASSPSFTGELFF
>TRBJ2-2|few|.|TRBV5-1
TGCGCCAGTGCCCGCCAGGCCACCGGGGAGCTGTTTTTT
CASARQATGELFF
>TRBJ1-5|few|TRBD1|TRBV5-4
TGTGCCAGCAGCCCGGACAGGGATCAGCCCCAGCATTTT
CASSPDRDQPQHF
>TRBJ1-1|few|TRBD1|TRBV29-1
TGCAGCGTGGACAGGTACACTGAAGCTTTCTTT
CSVDRYTEAFF
>TRBJ1-4|few|.|TRBV5-1
TGCGCCAGCAGCTTGCGGTCCGCCGGGAATAATGAAAAACTGTTTTTT
CASSLRSAGNNEKLFF
>TRBJ1-5|.|TRBD1|TRBV19
TGTGCCAGTACCGGGACAGGGACCAGCAATCAGCCCCAGCATTTT
CASTGTGTSNQPQHF
>TRBJ1-2|.|TRBD1|TRBV4-1
TGCGCCAGCAGCCCCTTAGGACCCCGGGGACAGGGCTACACCTTC
CASSPLGPRGQGYTF
>TRBJ2-1|few|.|TRBV9
TGTGCCAGCAGCGTAGCGGCGGGGCACAATGAGCAGTTCTTC
CASSVAAGHNEQFF
>TRBJ2-1|many|TRBD1|TRBV19
TGTGCCAGTAGTGGGGACAGGGTAACCAATGAGCAGTTCTTC
CASSGDRVTNEQFF
>TRBJ1-1|few|.|TRBV5-1
TGCGCCAGCAGCTTCGGATGGGTCGCCTCCGGGGGCACTGAAGCTTTCTTT
CASSFGWVASGGTEAFF
>TRBJ2-7|.|TRBD2|TRBV5-4
TGTGCCAGCAGCTTGGGCGGGAGTAGGTACGAGCAGTACTTC
CASSLGGSRYEQYF
>TRBJ1-1|.|TRBD1|TRBV23-1
TGCGCCAGCACCGGGACAGGGTATCGGAACACTGAAGCTTTCTTT
CASTGTGYRNTEAFF
>TRBJ1-2|few|.|TRBV5-1
TGCGCCAGCAGCGGGCAAACAGGGAACTATGGCTACACCTTC
CASSGQTGNYGYTF
>TRBJ2-7|.|TRBD2|TRBV5-1
TGCGCCAGCAGCTTACTAGCGGGGACTCGGTACGAGCAGTACTTC
CASSLLAGTRYEQYF
>TRBJ2-5|few|.|TRBV5-8
TGTGCCAGCAGCTGGAACAGGGGGAGGGTTCAAGAGACCCAGTACTTC
CASSWNRGRVQETQYF
>TRBJ1-5|.|TRBD1|TRBV15
TGTGCCACCAGCAGAGCCCCAGGGGGCGATGGTCAGCCCCAGCATTTT
CATSRAPGGDGQPQHF
>TRBJ2-1|.|TRBD1|TRBV11-3
TGTGCCAGCAGCTTGAGTTTGGGACAGGGCTCCTACAATGAGCAGTTCTTC
CASSLSLGQGSYNEQFF
>TRBJ2-1|few|.|TRBV7-3
TGTGCCAGCAGCTTAGTCCGAGGGAATGAGCAGTTCTTC
CASSLVRGNEQFF
>TRBJ2-7|.|.|TRBV21-1
TGTGCCAGCAGTATATCACAGACCGCCTCCTACGAGCAGTACTTC
CASSISQTASYEQYF
>TRBJ1-1|few|.|TRBV5-1
TGCGCCAGCAGCTTGTGGGCGAACAGGGATGAAGCTTTCTTT
CASSLWANRDEAFF
>TRBJ2-3|few|TRBD2|TRBV9
TGTGCCAGCAGCCTCCGGACTAGCGGGGTATCTAGCACAGATACGCAGTATTTT
CASSLRTSGVSSTDTQYF
>TRBJ2-7|.|TRBD1|TRBV7-9
TGTGCCAGCAGCCCGACAGGGGGTCCCTACGAGCAGTACTTC
CASSPTGGPYEQYF
>TRBJ1-5|many|.|TRBV29-1
TGCAGCGTCCAACAGGGATCCTCCCAGCATTTT
CSVQQGSSQHF
>TRBJ1-1|.|.|TRBV21-1
TGTGCCAGCAGTCGAACTCAGGGGAACACTGAAGCTTTCTTT
CASSRTQGNTEAFF